Here is one TCR beta chain with its context. The antigen is undetermined. This sample is drawn from a study of cytomegalovirus exposure and HLA in healthy donors. Background on the study: Clustering assigned about 76% of the approximately 430 genotyped donors to the Caucasian-associated ancestry cluster. The study, taken as a whole, reports: Researchers reported in a later analysis that a missense DCLRE1C variant was tied to TCR beta V- and J-gene trimming. Cytomegalovirus status was reportedly diagnosed by the classifier with high sensitivity and specificity. Some segments of the V type, notably TRBV6-2 and TRBV6-3, were excluded as indistinguishable.

Primers included in the PCR were 60 Vbeta and 13 Jbeta primers. Generated by immunoSEQ multiplex PCR, the TCRdb table keeps only in-frame clones and is missing some. This sample has fewer than 200,000 clones, with around four fifths found just once. Germline V lookup: CDR1 SGHTA, CDR2 FQGNSA. The CDR3 length is 16 residues. Germline trimming cut 5 bases from V and 4 bases from J; bases unmatched to any gene: 10. This chain links TRBV7-2 with TRBJ1-3; TRBD1 aligns across 8 bases. The sequencing sample was made of PBMCs. The source is a male donor in good health and CMV-seropositive. CDR3 DNA: TGTGCCAGCAGCCAATATACAGGGGGAAAGGGAAACACCATATATTTT. Encoded protein: CASSQYTGGKGNTIYF.